This is a list of T cell receptor beta chains from one sample in a study of T cell responses to AZD1222 COVID-19 vaccine. Sequencing used immunoSEQ multiplex PCR; TCRdb keeps in-frame clones, though not all of them. The table records fewer than 180,000 clones, 92% of them present only once. The sequencing used peripheral blood, collected 28 days after the second AZD1222 dose. These receptors originate from an adult who received the AZD1222 COVID-19 vaccine. Each CDR3 is given with its conserved first and last residue. The D gene is left open where the match is weak. Clone size is shown for a subset of rows, as once, few, many or a class of expanded clone.

clone size	J gene	V gene	D gene	CDR3 protein	CDR3 DNA
.	TRBJ2-3	TRBV6-5	.	CASGHDQTGQYF	TGTGCCAGCGGTCACGACCAGACAGGGCAGTATTTT
.	TRBJ1-1	TRBV6-1	.	CASSDVVGEPDTEAFF	TGTGCCAGCAGTGATGTGGTAGGGGAGCCCGACACTGAAGCTTTCTTT
.	TRBJ2-5	TRBV11-2	.	CASSTPRGSPRQETQYF	TGTGCCAGCTCAACCCCAAGGGGGAGTCCCCGGCAAGAGACCCAGTACTTC
few	TRBJ2-3	TRBV7-9	.	CASSLGGRSTDTQYF	TGTGCCAGCAGCTTAGGGGGCAGAAGCACAGATACGCAGTATTTT
.	TRBJ2-3	TRBV11-2	TRBD2	CASSGRTSGRRKDTQYF	TGTGCCAGCAGCGGGAGGACTAGCGGGAGACGAAAAGATACGCAGTATTTT
.	TRBJ1-5	TRBV4-1	.	CASSHVGTFNQPQHF	TGCGCCAGCAGCCACGTAGGCACGTTCAATCAGCCCCAGCATTTT
.	TRBJ1-1	TRBV4-1	TRBD1	CASSQGTGGVDTEAFF	TGCGCCAGCAGCCAAGGGACAGGGGGGGTCGACACTGAAGCTTTCTTT
.	TRBJ2-5	TRBV28	.	CASSHRLGQETQYF	TGTGCCAGCAGTCACAGATTAGGGCAAGAGACCCAGTACTTC
.	TRBJ1-3	TRBV30	.	CAWSAGNTIYF	TGTGCCTGGAGTGCCGGAAACACCATATATTTT
.	TRBJ1-3	TRBV30	.	CAWSVLPPGNTIYF	TGTGCCTGGAGTGTACTACCTCCTGGAAACACCATATATTTT
.	TRBJ2-3	TRBV5-1	.	CASRLGDGDTQYF	TGCGCCAGCAGATTGGGCGACGGAGATACGCAGTATTTT
.	TRBJ2-1	TRBV3-1/TRBV3-2	TRBD2	CASSPRLAGGENEQFF	TGTGCCAGCAGCCCCCGCCTAGCGGGAGGTGAGAATGAGCAGTTCTTC
.	TRBJ2-2	TRBV9	TRBD1	CASRDDRANTGELFF	TGTGCCAGCAGAGATGACAGGGCTAACACCGGGGAGCTGTTTTTT
.	TRBJ2-3	TRBV11-2	.	CASSSPGTDTQYF	TGTGCCAGCAGCTCGCCGGGCACAGATACGCAGTATTTT
.	TRBJ2-5	TRBV11-3	.	CASSSQQGQETQYF	TGTGCCAGCAGCTCACAACAGGGACAAGAGACCCAGTACTTC
.	TRBJ2-7	TRBV2	TRBD2	CASTLADFYEQYF	TGTGCCAGCACTCTAGCGGACTTCTACGAGCAGTACTTC
.	TRBJ2-5	TRBV5-1	.	CASSVGEQETQYF	TGCGCCAGCTCGGTTGGGGAGCAAGAGACCCAGTACTTC
.	TRBJ2-1	TRBV5-1	TRBD2	CASSPLAGEFNEQFF	TGCGCCAGCAGCCCCTTAGCGGGGGAGTTCAATGAGCAGTTCTTC
.	TRBJ2-7	TRBV10-3	.	CAISESGLPGREQYF	TGTGCCATCAGTGAGTCGGGGCTCCCGGGGAGAGAGCAGTACTTC
.	TRBJ1-1	TRBV5-1	.	CASGLGTPAEAFF	TGCGCCAGCGGGCTCGGGACCCCCGCTGAAGCTTTCTTT
.	TRBJ1-5	TRBV4-2	.	CASSQEGRRRGQPQHF	TGTGCCAGCAGCCAAGAAGGCCGACGAAGAGGTCAGCCCCAGCATTTT
.	TRBJ1-1	TRBV28	.	CASTRQGPPVNTEAFF	TGTGCCAGCACCCGCCAGGGGCCACCTGTGAACACTGAAGCTTTCTTT
.	TRBJ2-5	TRBV7-2	.	CASSFQGQETQYF	TGTGCCAGCAGCTTCCAGGGGCAAGAGACCCAGTACTTC
.	TRBJ2-3	TRBV12-5	.	CASGASTDTQYF	TGTGCTAGTGGTGCGAGCACAGATACGCAGTATTTT
few	TRBJ2-1	TRBV19	.	CASTRDAGSYNEQFF	TGTGCCAGTACCCGGGACGCCGGCTCCTACAATGAGCAGTTCTTC
.	TRBJ2-7	TRBV3-1/TRBV3-2	TRBD2	CASSSGLAGHYEQYF	TGTGCCAGCAGCAGTGGACTAGCGGGACACTACGAGCAGTACTTC
.	TRBJ1-3	TRBV3-1/TRBV3-2	.	CASSSQELGNTIYF	TGTGCCAGCAGCTCGCAGGAATTAGGAAACACCATATATTTT
.	TRBJ1-2	TRBV14	.	CASSQGEYGYTF	TGTGCCAGCAGCCAAGGCGAGTACGGCTACACCTTC
.	TRBJ2-7	TRBV7-2	.	CASSPPGTETYEQYF	TGTGCCAGCAGCCCCCCGGGGACCGAGACCTACGAGCAGTACTTC
.	TRBJ1-4	TRBV5-5	.	CASSGSGLGNEKLFF	TGTGCCAGCAGCGGATCGGGCCTGGGGAATGAAAAACTGTTTTTT
.	TRBJ1-3	TRBV19	TRBD1	CASSPQTGAGNTIYF	TGTGCCAGTAGTCCTCAGACAGGGGCTGGAAACACCATATATTTT
few	TRBJ1-1	TRBV9	.	CASSVSFSGHNVGAFF	TGTGCCAGCAGCGTCAGCTTCTCAGGCCATAACGTAGGCGCTTTCTTT
.	TRBJ2-7	TRBV10-3	.	CAISESTAYEQYF	TGTGCCATCAGTGAGTCGACTGCCTACGAGCAGTACTTC
.	TRBJ1-2	TRBV6-5	.	CASSYSGQTSYGYTF	TGTGCCAGCAGTTACTCGGGACAAACGAGCTATGGCTACACCTTC
.	TRBJ1-4	TRBV2	.	CASRFLEGRDEKLFF	TGTGCCAGCCGTTTTTTGGAGGGACGGGATGAAAAACTGTTTTTT
.	TRBJ2-7	TRBV6-2/TRBV6-3	.	CASSPLLGTEQYF	TGTGCCAGCAGCCCCCTTCTGGGGACCGAGCAGTACTTC
.	TRBJ2-1	TRBV7-2	TRBD2	CASSYSPSGGSYNEQFF	TGTGCCAGCAGCTACTCCCCTAGCGGTGGCTCCTACAATGAGCAGTTCTTC
.	TRBJ2-1	TRBV9	.	CASSTFRYGENEQFF	TGTGCCAGCAGCACCTTCCGTTATGGAGAAAATGAGCAGTTCTTC
medium-sized	TRBJ1-2	TRBV5-5	.	CASSLGGAGYTF	TGTGCCAGCAGCTTGGGCGGGGCTGGCTACACCTTC
.	TRBJ1-6	TRBV6-5	TRBD1	CASSYSDRGGSPLHF	TGTGCCAGCAGTTACTCCGACAGGGGCGGATCACCCCTCCACTTT
.	TRBJ1-1	TRBV5-1	.	CASSPWDTVNTEAFF	TGCGCCAGCAGCCCATGGGACACAGTGAACACTGAAGCTTTCTTT
.	TRBJ1-2	TRBV25-1	.	CATQRDTWYGYTF	TGTGCCACCCAACGGGACACCTGGTATGGCTACACCTTC
.	TRBJ2-7	TRBV18	TRBD2	CASSRSGREDDEQYF	TGTGCCAGCTCGCGTAGCGGGAGAGAGGACGACGAGCAGTACTTC
few	TRBJ2-1	TRBV4-2	.	CASSQEYRLTYNEQFF	TGTGCCAGCAGCCAAGAATACAGGTTGACCTACAATGAGCAGTTCTTC
.	TRBJ2-7	TRBV5-1	.	CASSFTDSRIGLKNEQYF	TGCGCCAGCAGCTTCACGGACAGTCGGATTGGGTTAAAGAACGAGCAGTACTTC
.	TRBJ2-3	TRBV7-9	.	CASSFPTDTQYF	TGTGCCAGCAGCTTTCCAACAGATACGCAGTATTTT
.	TRBJ2-7	TRBV18	.	CASSPQAVRVSSYEQYF	TGTGCCAGCTCACCTCAGGCCGTTCGGGTTAGCTCCTACGAGCAGTACTTC
.	TRBJ2-4	TRBV7-2	.	CASSSSSSVSGGEIQYF	TGTGCCAGCAGCTCCTCCTCATCAGTGAGTGGGGGTGAGATTCAGTACTTC
.	TRBJ2-1	TRBV6-5	TRBD1	CASSYAQGAFNEQFF	TGTGCCAGCAGTTACGCGCAGGGGGCATTCAATGAGCAGTTCTTC
.	TRBJ2-5	TRBV15	TRBD1	CATSRRTGLAETQYF	TGTGCCACCAGCAGACGGACAGGGTTGGCGGAGACCCAGTACTTC
.	TRBJ1-4	TRBV19	.	CASSISGLFREKLFF	TGTGCCAGTAGTATATCAGGGCTTTTTCGTGAAAAACTGTTTTTT
.	TRBJ2-3	TRBV7-9	TRBD2	CASSLGLAGAVDTQYF	TGTGCCAGCAGCTTAGGCCTAGCGGGAGCCGTAGATACGCAGTATTTT
once	TRBJ1-1	TRBV5-4	TRBD1	CASAGDRNTEAFF	TGTGCCAGCGCCGGGGACAGGAACACTGAAGCTTTCTTT
.	TRBJ1-1	TRBV7-9	.	CASSHPTEAFF	TGTGCCAGCAGCCACCCGACTGAAGCTTTCTTT
.	TRBJ2-2	TRBV18	.	CASSPPTGPGELFF	TGTGCCAGCTCACCCCCCACAGGGCCCGGGGAGCTGTTTTTT
.	TRBJ2-1	TRBV19	TRBD2	CASQPTSGTYNEQFF	TGTGCCAGTCAACCTACTAGCGGAACATACAATGAGCAGTTCTTC
few	TRBJ2-1	TRBV27	TRBD2	CASSLDAGGEQFF	TGTGCCAGCAGTTTAGATGCGGGGGGCGAGCAGTTCTTC